One sample yielded the 32 T cell receptor beta chains listed below, sequenced in a study of blood T cell repertoires in COVID-19 (dated by TCRdb to the early 2020s). The library was made by the immunoSEQ multiplex PCR assay. In TCRdb, the immuneACCESS table is reduced to in-frame sequences with V and J assigned. These tables do not hold every clone; where another copy was compared, an unresolved V gene accounts for under half, and the others remain unexplained. Across this sample there are 200,000 to 250,000 clones, with around nine tenths seen only once. Jointly, the top ten make up roughly 1.6% of the sample. The sample was PBMCs or T cells enriched from blood (not recorded which). These receptors came from a woman aged 45-65 years who had recovered from COVID-19.

The chain uses TRBV30 and TRBJ2-5, with D possibly being TRBD2 (6 bases). Per the germline V gene, CDR1 is GTSNPN and CDR2 is SVGIG (reference sequence). Trimming left V 0 bases short and J 5 bases short, with 22 bases between. The CDR3 covers 17 residues. CDR3 sequence (DNA): TGTGCCTGGAGTGTACCACGCTGGCGGGACGGGGGTGAGACCCAGTACTTC. Its translation: CAWSVPRWRDGGETQYF.

This chain connects TRBV28 to TRBJ2-7, with 10 positions matching TRBD1. J lost 11 bases, V lost 8 bases, and 3 bases had no gene match. This CDR3 contains 10 residues. Germline lookup yields CDR1 MDHEN and CDR2 SYDVKM. The CDR3 nucleotides read TGTGCCAGCGGGGACAGGGGAGAGTACTTC. It translates to CASGDRGEYF.

This chain links TRBV5-1 with TRBJ1-5; maybe TRBD1 (6 bases). Germline CDR1 SGHRS, CDR2 YFSETQ. V shed 4 bases and J shed 5 bases, with 13 bases lying between them. The CDR3 runs to 14 residues. CDR3 nucleotide sequence: TGCGCCAGCAGCGGCGGACAGAAGGATCAGCCCCAGCATTTT. It specifies CASSGGQKDQPQHF.

J is TRBJ1-5 and V is TRBV6-5, with D unresolved. In germline, CDR1 is MNHEY, CDR2 SVGAGI. The V end lost 0 bases, the J end lost 5 bases, and 5 bases lay between the germline ends. CDR3 length equals 13 residues. The CDR3 coding sequence is TGTGCCAGCAGTTACTCGTCCGATCAGCCCCAGCATTTT. Protein sequence: CASSYSSDQPQHF.

The V and J genes are TRBV9 and TRBJ1-6, with D perhaps TRBD1 (6 bases). The CDR3 is 15 amino acids. The germline CDR1 and CDR2 sequences are SGDLS and YYNGEE. Trimming shortened V by 3 bases and J by 7 bases, and 14 bases separated the two germline ends. The CDR3: CASSEQGSWNSPLHF. CDR3 DNA sequence: TGTGCCAGCAGCGAGCAGGGGTCGTGGAATTCACCCCTCCACTTT. The variable domain in full, completed from reference TRBV9 and TRBJ1-6, reads DSGVTQTPKHLITATGQRVTLRCSPRSGDLSVYWYQQSLDQGLQFLIQYYNGEERAKGNILERFSAQQFPDLHSELNLSSLELGDSALYFCASSEQGSWNSPLHFGNGTRLTVT.

This chain connects TRBV9 to TRBJ2-7; D is ambiguous. This CDR3 spans 13 amino acids. Trimming stripped 0 bases from V and 0 bases from J, with 4 bases between. CDR1 and CDR2 (germline): SGDLS, YYNGEE. CDR3 in amino acids: CASSVGASYEQYF. DNA for the CDR3: TGTGCCAGCAGCGTAGGGGCCTCCTACGAGCAGTACTTC.

The chain recombines TRBV19 with TRBJ1-5, with TRBD1 identical over 11 bases. The CDR3 loop spans 15 amino acids. V was clipped by 3 bases and J by 5 bases; unmatched bases: 3. Germline V gives CDR1 LNHDA, CDR2 SQIVND (reference sequence). The CDR3 protein is CASSMGTGGDQPQHF. The CDR3 nucleotides read TGTGCCAGTAGTATGGGGACAGGGGGTGATCAGCCCCAGCATTTT.

The chain employs TRBV6-1 and TRBJ2-2; D is uncertain. The V end lost 4 bases, the J end lost 6 bases, and 21 bases lay between the germline ends. Germline V lookup: CDR1 MNHNS, CDR2 SASEGT. The CDR3 totals 17 residues. The CDR3 here is CASSAPRLEAFPGELFF. The CDR3 DNA sequence: TGTGCCAGCAGTGCCCCACGTCTTGAGGCTTTCCCCGGGGAGCTGTTTTTT.

This clone came up a few times. V and J are TRBV4-3 and TRBJ1-1, with D possibly being TRBD1 (6 bases). The length of the CDR3 is 13 residues. Trimming left V 2 bases short and J 4 bases short, with 8 bases between. The germline V gene has CDR1 LGHNA and CDR2 YSLEER. The CDR3 nucleotides read TGCGCCAGCAGCCAAACAGGGACCACTGAAGCTTTCTTT. It specifies CASSQTGTTEAFF.

This chain uses TRBV6-2 or TRBV6-3 with TRBJ1-1; possibly TRBD1 for D (5 bases). V lost 4 bases and J 1 base, leaving 13 bases between the germline ends. There are 15 residues in the CDR3. Germline assignment: CDR1 MNHEY and CDR2 SVGEGT. The CDR3 protein is CASSFRGGWNTEAFF. The CDR3 region has the DNA TGTGCCAGCAGTTTTAGGGGAGGGTGGAACACTGAAGCTTTCTTT.

The V call is TRBV25-1, the J call TRBJ1-2; 10 positions match TRBD1. Unmatched junction bases numbered 6, after V lost 2 bases and J lost 3 bases. CDR3 length equals 16 residues. Germline V gene sequence: CDR1 MGHDK, CDR2 SYGVNS. The CDR3 region is CASSEPSGTGDYGYTF. In DNA form, the CDR3 reads TGTGCCAGCAGTGAACCCTCGGGGACAGGGGACTATGGCTACACCTTC.

This rearrangement joins TRBV7-9 to TRBJ2-1; TRBD2 aligns across 13 bases. Germline V gives CDR1 SEHNR, CDR2 FQNEAQ (reference sequence). The CDR3 length is 16 residues. The junction had 5 bases not matched to a gene; V was cut back by 4 bases and J by 5 bases. The CDR3 here is CASSYGGLAGNNEQFF. DNA of the CDR3: TGTGCCAGCAGCTACGGGGGACTAGCGGGAAACAATGAGCAGTTCTTC.

V and J are TRBV28 and TRBJ1-4, with D uncertain. This CDR3 is built from 11 residues. CDR1 and CDR2 (germline): MDHEN, SYDVKM. The V end was cut by 3 bases, the J end by 12 bases, with 8 bases between. DNA for the CDR3: TGTGCCAGCAGTTTGAGGGTGGAACTGTTTTTT. It encodes CASSLRVELFF.

CDR3 sequence reads: CASRPQQGSLEAFF. In DNA form, the CDR3 reads TGTGCCAGTAGACCTCAACAGGGAAGCCTTGAAGCTTTCTTT. The genes are TRBV19 and TRBJ1-1; D is possibly TRBD1 (6 bases). CDR1 and CDR2 from the germline V gene are LNHDA and SQIVND (reference sequence). The CDR3 consists of 14 residues. V lost 6 bases to trimming and J lost 7 bases, with 18 bases between them.

This CDR3 reads CASSRDRVSNQPQHF. The CDR3 DNA is TGTGCCAGCAGTCGGGACAGGGTGAGCAATCAGCCCCAGCATTTT. The chain combines TRBV2 with TRBJ1-5; 9 nucleotides agree with TRBD1. Germline CDR1 SNHLY, CDR2 FYNNEI. V shed 5 bases, J shed 1 base, and the junction held 3 bases outside the gene matches. This CDR3 comprises 15 residues.

J is TRBJ2-5 and V is TRBV7-2, with D possibly TRBD2 on 5 matching bases. Trimming cost V 1 base and J 3 bases, with 24 bases left between them. The length of the CDR3 is 19 residues. CDR1 and CDR2 (germline): SGHTA, FQGNSA. The CDR3 sequence is CASSLEVMTRGPVKETQYF. DNA for the CDR3: TGTGCCAGCAGCTTAGAGGTGATGACACGGGGTCCAGTAAAAGAGACCCAGTACTTC. Filled out from reference TRBV7-2 and TRBJ2-5, the complete variable domain reads GAGVSQSPSNKVTEKGKDVELRCDPISGHTALYWYRQSLGQGLEFLIYFQGNSAPDKSGLPSDRFSAERTGGSVSTLTIQRTQQEDSAVYLCASSLEVMTRGPVKETQYFGPGTRLLVL.

Turning to this clone: The junction departs from germline at one end; a sequencing error may be responsible. V is TRBV7-7 and J is TRBJ2-7, with TRBD1 matching 9 bases. Germline V gene sequence: CDR1 SSHAT, CDR2 FNYEAQ (reference sequence). CDR3 length equals 15 residues. The CDR3 nucleotides are TGTGCTAGCAGCTTAGACAGGGGGGCTTCCTACGAGCAGTACTTC. Amino acid sequence: CASSLDRGASYEQYF.

The V gene is TRBV12-3 or TRBV12-4, the J gene TRBJ2-5, with D tentatively TRBD2 (5 bases). The CDR3 covers 11 residues. With 3 bases removed from V and 9 bases from J, the gap between germline ends came to 8 bases. CDR3: CASSFSGSQYF. The CDR3 nucleotides read TGTGCCAGCAGTTTTTCGGGGTCCCAGTACTTC.

This chain links TRBV6-5 with TRBJ1-3; tentative D call: TRBD1 (5 bases). Trimming pared 6 bases from V and 0 bases from J, leaving 12 bases between. The CDR3 has 15 residues. Germline CDR1 reads MNHEY; CDR2 reads SVGAGI. The CDR3 nucleotides are TGTGCCAGCAGACGTAGTGACAGCTCTGGAAACACCATATATTTT. This encodes CASRRSDSSGNTIYF.

The rearrangement uses TRBV6-5 and TRBJ1-1; D is uncertain. This CDR3 is 13 amino acids long. Trimming took off 6 bases at V and 5 bases at J, with 13 bases between the two ends. Germline V gene sequence: CDR1 MNHEY, CDR2 SVGAGI. The CDR3 protein is CASRFPADTEAFF. CDR3 nucleotide sequence: TGTGCCAGCAGATTCCCGGCGGATACTGAAGCTTTCTTT.

The chain uses TRBV6-5 and TRBJ2-4; TRBD2 might be the D (6 bases). The CDR3 is made up of 15 amino acids. Trimming stripped 6 bases from V and 0 bases from J, with 12 bases between. Germline CDR1 MNHEY, CDR2 SVGAGI. CDR3 coding DNA: TGTGCCAGCAGCGCACGGGAGTCAGCCAAAAACATTCAGTACTTC. Translated, it gives CASSARESAKNIQYF.

This clone was counted only a few times. The V and J genes are TRBV28 and TRBJ1-5, with TRBD1 matching 8 bases. Germline CDR1 is MDHEN and CDR2 is SYDVKM. Unmatched junction bases numbered 4, after V lost 2 bases and J lost 4 bases. This CDR3 comprises 15 residues. This CDR3 is CASSLLDRANQPQHF. DNA of the CDR3: TGTGCCAGCAGTTTACTGGACAGGGCGAATCAGCCCCAGCATTTT.

The V and J genes are TRBV2 and TRBJ2-3; no reliable D call. This CDR3 contains 15 residues. Germline CDR1 is SNHLY and CDR2 is FYNNEI. Trimming left V 7 bases short and J 2 bases short, with 16 bases between. In nucleotides, the CDR3 is TGTGCCAGCAAAACGTCGGCAGGCCTCACAGATACGCAGTATTTT. Its protein product is CASKTSAGLTDTQYF.

The chain uses TRBV29-1 and TRBJ1-1; TRBD1 matches 7 bases. This CDR3 comprises 17 residues. J lost 6 bases, V lost 2 bases, and 18 bases had no gene match. CDR1 and CDR2 from the germline V gene are SQVTM and ANQGSEA. CDR3 DNA sequence: TGCAGCGTTGAATCTCTGGAGGGGGCGTTTATGGGCGCTGAAGCTTTCTTT. Amino acids: CSVESLEGAFMGAEAFF.

This chain links TRBV27 with TRBJ2-5; 7 bases map to TRBD2. Germline V CDR1 and CDR2: MNHEY, SMNVEV (reference sequence). The junction had 12 bases not matched to a gene; V was cut back by 6 bases and J by 2 bases. The CDR3 has 16 residues. The CDR3 reads CASSPVSGLPQETQYF. The CDR3 bases are TGTGCCAGCAGCCCCGTCTCGGGACTACCTCAAGAGACCCAGTACTTC.

The genes are TRBV19 and TRBJ1-5; possible D gene TRBD1, 5 bases. The CDR3 is 14 amino acids. Deletions cut 7 bases from V and 2 bases from J, with 12 bases between. Germline V gene data show CDR1 as LNHDA and CDR2 as SQIVND (reference sequence). This CDR3 reads CASTRELGNQPQHF. DNA of the CDR3: TGTGCCAGTACCAGGGAACTGGGCAATCAGCCCCAGCATTTT. The variable domain in full, completed from reference TRBV19 and TRBJ1-5, reads DGGITQSPKYLFRKEGQNVTLSCEQNLNHDAMYWYRQDPGQGLRLIYYSQIVNDFQKGDIAEGYSVSREKKESFPLTVTSAQKNPTAFYLCASTRELGNQPQHFGDGTRLSIL.

V and J are TRBV19 and TRBJ1-5; the D is unclear. The germline V gene encodes CDR1 LNHDA and CDR2 SQIVND (reference sequence). V lost 5 bases to trimming and J lost 9 bases, with 11 bases between them. The CDR3 consists of 12 residues. CDR3 sequence reads: CASSSGSWPQHF. The CDR3 DNA reads TGTGCCAGTAGTTCGGGGTCCTGGCCCCAGCATTTT.

This clone was seen a handful of times. Different DNA sequences within this sample yield the same CDR3. V gene TRBV3-1 (or the pseudogene TRBV3-2) combines with J gene TRBJ2-3, with a tentative D call TRBD1 (6 bases). V lost 3 bases, J lost 5 bases, and 6 bases lay in between. This CDR3 is 12 amino acids long. In germline, CDR1 is LGHDT, CDR2 YNNKEL (reference sequence). The CDR3: CASSQTGDTQYF. In DNA form, the CDR3 reads TGTGCCAGCAGCCAGACAGGAGATACGCAGTATTTT.

This chain joins TRBV27 and TRBJ1-1, with 8 bases fitting TRBD1. Germline V gene data show CDR1 as MNHEY and CDR2 as SMNVEV (reference sequence). Losses at the gene ends were 2 bases for V and 1 base for J; bases not matched to a gene: 3. The CDR3 consists of 15 residues. The CDR3 DNA is TGTGCCAGCAGTTTACCGGGACAGGCGAACACTGAAGCTTTCTTT. This translates into CASSLPGQANTEAFF.

The chain couples TRBV19 to TRBJ2-1; the D gene is possibly TRBD1 (6 bases). With 6 bases removed from V and 4 bases from J, the gap between germline ends came to 22 bases. CDR1 and CDR2 from the germline V gene are LNHDA and SQIVND (reference sequence). The CDR3 sequence is 17 residues long. The CDR3 loop is CASRAVISDRYYNEQFF. The CDR3 bases are TGTGCCAGTAGGGCTGTTATCTCGGACAGATATTACAATGAGCAGTTCTTC.

The CDR3 DNA reads TGTGCCAGCTCACCGGTAGCGGGGAGGGATACGCAGTATTTT. Its translation: CASSPVAGRDTQYF. J is TRBJ2-3 and V is TRBV18, with TRBD2 identical over 8 bases. J gave up 6 bases and V 3 bases, and 5 bases lay outside the gene matches. This CDR3 is 14 amino acids long. Germline V gene data show CDR1 as KGHSH and CDR2 as LQKENI.

This rearrangement joins TRBV27 to TRBJ2-7, with a weak D call TRBD1 (5 bases). The CDR3 sequence is 14 residues long. Trimming pared 4 bases from V and 0 bases from J, leaving 10 bases between. From germline, CDR1 is MNHEY and CDR2 SMNVEV (reference sequence). Written as DNA, the CDR3 is TGTGCCAGCAGTTGGCGGACAAACTCCTACGAGCAGTACTTC. This sequence encodes CASSWRTNSYEQYF.